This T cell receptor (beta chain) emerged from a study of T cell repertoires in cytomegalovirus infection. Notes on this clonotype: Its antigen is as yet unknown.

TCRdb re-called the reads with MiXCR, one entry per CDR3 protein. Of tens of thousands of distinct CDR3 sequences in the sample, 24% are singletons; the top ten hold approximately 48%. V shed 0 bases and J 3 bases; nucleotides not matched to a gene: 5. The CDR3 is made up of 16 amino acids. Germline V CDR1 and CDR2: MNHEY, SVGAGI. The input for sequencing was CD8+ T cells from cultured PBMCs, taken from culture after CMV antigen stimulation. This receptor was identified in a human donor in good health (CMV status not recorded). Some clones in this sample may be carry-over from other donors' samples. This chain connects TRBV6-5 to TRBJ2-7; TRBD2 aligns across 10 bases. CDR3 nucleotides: TGTGCCAGCAGTTACTCCGAGTTAGCGGGAGGCTACGAGCAGTACTTC. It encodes CASSYSELAGGYEQYF.